Given below is one T cell receptor beta chain in context. Its cognate antigen is unknown. The data are from a study of blood T cells in healthy people across ages. General study results and limits: With unsorted PBMCs, a conclusive comparison of naive versus antigen-experienced cells was not possible. The long-lived group displayed more naive CD4+ cells, plus higher diversity, than the aged donors did.

Germline CDR1 and CDR2: DFQATT and SNEGSKA (reference sequence). The CDR3 extends over 14 amino acids. V gave up 0 bases and J gave up 9 bases; unmatched junction bases: 7. Investigators took approximately 10 milliliters of peripheral blood from every donor. The second PCR ran about 6 to 11 cycles with a sample-barcoded 5' primer and J-beta primers. Tagging of each cDNA molecule was performed by a template-switch adaptor with 12 random nucleotides. TCRdb reanalysed the 5' RACE reads using MiXCR and keeps one entry per CDR3 protein. The sample holds 650,000 to 700,000 distinct CDR3 sequences, approximately 52% seen once.

The chain couples TRBV20-1 to TRBJ2-1, with TRBD2 matching 8 bases. Sequencing was performed on blood. The TCR was taken from an elderly woman in good health. CDR3 sequence reads: CSAREGTRGGEQFF. CDR3 in DNA: TGCAGTGCTAGAGAGGGGACTAGGGGTGGTGAGCAGTTCTTC.